Below are 25 T cell receptor beta chains sequenced from a single sample in a study of blood T cells in healthy people across ages. Alongside a J-beta primer mix, a sample-barcoded 5' primer served in a second PCR lasting about 7 to 12 cycles. MiXCR was run by TCRdb on the 5' RACE reads, yielding one entry per CDR3 protein. The table lists about 940,000 distinct CDR3 sequences, around 49% of them singletons. Sequences were obtained from blood. Source of these receptors: a man aged 25 to 45 in good health.

The CDR3 sequence: CASTEAECSYEQYF. CDR3 in DNA: TGTGCCAGCACCGAAGCAGAGTGCTCCTACGAGCAGTACTTC. This sequence joins TRBV6-2 or TRBV6-3 and TRBJ2-7; D ambiguous. Germline V gene sequence: CDR1 MNHEY, CDR2 SVGEGT. Deletions cut 7 bases from V and 0 bases from J, with 13 bases between. This CDR3 is built from 14 residues.

The chain employs TRBV20-1 and TRBJ2-1, with TRBD2 matching over 8 bases. Germline CDR1 reads DFQATT; CDR2 reads SNEGSKA (reference sequence). The length of the CDR3 is 15 residues. V shed 1 base, J shed 7 bases, and the junction held 9 bases outside the gene matches. The CDR3 region has the DNA TGCAGTGCTAGAGGCACGGGGGGGGCTAAGAATGAGCAGTTCTTC. Protein: CSARGTGGAKNEQFF.

This clonotype was seen only a few times. The chain carries TRBV20-1 and TRBJ1-1, with 9 bases identical to TRBD1. Trimming at V came to 6 bases and at J to 3 bases, leaving 5 bases not matched to a gene. This CDR3 is built from 13 residues. The germline CDR1 and CDR2 sequences are DFQATT and SNEGSKA (reference sequence). The CDR3 is CSAGTGRDTEAFF. CDR3 in DNA: TGCAGTGCCGGGACAGGGAGGGACACTGAAGCTTTCTTT.

This clonotype was seen only a few times. This chain joins TRBV7-2 and TRBJ2-3, with D maybe TRBD1 (5 bases). This CDR3 spans 17 amino acids. Looked up from germline, CDR1 is SGHTA and CDR2 is FQGNSA. Trimming cost V 3 bases and J 5 bases, with 21 bases left between them. CDR3 DNA: TGTGCCAGCAGCTTGTTCCCGACAGTGGGGTCCGGAGATACGCAGTATTTT. Translation gives CASSLFPTVGSGDTQYF.

This chain's CDR3 is CASSSDRVYGEQYF. The CDR3 region has the DNA TGTGCCAGCAGTTCCGACAGGGTTTACGGCGAGCAGTACTTC. The genes are TRBV27 and TRBJ2-7; 7 bases map to TRBD1. This CDR3 spans 14 amino acids. The ends lost 4 bases at V and 6 bases at J; junction bases unmatched: 9. Germline V gives CDR1 MNHEY, CDR2 SMNVEV (reference sequence).

This sequence joins TRBV7-9 and TRBJ2-7; D might be TRBD1 (5 bases). The CDR3 length is 16 residues. Germline V gene lookup returns CDR1 SEHNR and CDR2 FQNEAQ (reference sequence). Trimming left V 1 base short and J 2 bases short, with 15 bases between. DNA for the CDR3: TGTGCCAGCAGCTTAGTAGGTCACAGGATTACCTACGAGCAGTACTTC. Translation: CASSLVGHRITYEQYF.

The V call is TRBV20-1, the J call TRBJ1-2; no clear D gene. Trimming removed 6 bases from V and 5 bases from J, with 13 bases in between. This CDR3 spans 12 amino acids. CDR1 is DFQATT, CDR2 SNEGSKA, per germline (reference sequence). Written as DNA, the CDR3 is TGCAGTGCCAGCCAATCCTCGTATGGCTACACCTTC. As protein: CSASQSSYGYTF.

The V call is TRBV20-1, the J call TRBJ2-2; D call uncertain. The CDR3 runs to 14 residues. CDR1 is DFQATT and CDR2 is SNEGSKA in the germline V gene (reference sequence). V lost 6 bases to trimming and J lost 0 bases, with 11 bases between them. The CDR3 DNA reads as TGCAGTGCCCCCCTTGCGGCGAACACCGGGGAGCTGTTTTTT. Translating gives CSAPLAANTGELFF.

The gene calls are TRBV7-6 and TRBJ1-1; no definite D call. V lost 2 bases and J lost 1, with 8 bases in between. The CDR3 loop spans 14 amino acids. Germline assignment: CDR1 SGHVS and CDR2 FNYEAQ. CDR3 residues: CASSLSDTNTEAFF. CDR3 DNA sequence: TGTGCCAGCAGCTTAAGTGACACGAACACTGAAGCTTTCTTT.

As concerns this clonotype: It may be a read error: a sequence one base away is much more abundant. The V and J genes are TRBV4-2 and TRBJ2-1, with D perhaps TRBD1 (6 bases). TRBJ2-7 explains the end of the DNA better; the J call may be wrong. The CDR3 has 16 amino acids. The germline V gene has CDR1 LGHNA and CDR2 YNFKEQ. Here the CDR3 DNA reads TGTGCCAGCAGCCAATGGCAAGGGGGATCCTACAATGAGCAGTACTTC. Translated, it gives CASSQWQGGSYNEQYF.

This clonotype was found once. This sequence joins TRBV6-5 and TRBJ2-7; 8 bases agree with TRBD1. The ends lost 7 bases at V and 2 bases at J; junction bases unmatched: 7. This CDR3 is 14 amino acids long. Germline V lookup: CDR1 MNHEY, CDR2 SVGAGI. The CDR3 here is CASKTGTGPYEQYF. Written as DNA, the CDR3 is TGTGCCAGCAAAACCGGGACAGGCCCCTACGAGCAGTACTTC.

The V gene is TRBV6-1, the J gene TRBJ2-5, with 8 bases fitting TRBD2. In germline, CDR1 is MNHNS, CDR2 SASEGT. This CDR3 has 15 residues. V trimming: 2 bases; J trimming: 11 bases; junction bases outside the gene matches: 13. The CDR3: CASSEHGGALDEQYF. Written as DNA, the CDR3 is TGTGCCAGCAGTGAACACGGGGGGGCCCTCGATGAGCAGTACTTC.

The table lists this clonotype with a count of one. The V and J genes are TRBV9 and TRBJ2-1; 7 bases are a match to TRBD1. V lost 0 bases to trimming and J lost 9 bases; unmatched junction nucleotides: 9. Germline V gene sequence: CDR1 SGDLS, CDR2 YYNGEE. This CDR3 is 15 amino acids long. The CDR3 region has the DNA TGTGCCAGCAGCGTAGGAGGGACAGTATCATTTGAGCAGTTCTTC. Translation: CASSVGGTVSFEQFF.

This clonotype was counted only a few times. V and J are TRBV7-9 and TRBJ2-6; 11 bases are shared with TRBD1. The CDR3 length is 16 residues. V was pared by 6 bases and J by 2 bases, with 3 bases of the junction left unmatched. Germline values: CDR1 SEHNR, CDR2 FQNEAQ (reference sequence). CDR3 protein: CASRRGQGAGANVLTF. The CDR3 DNA reads as TGTGCCAGCAGAAGGGGACAGGGGGCTGGGGCCAACGTCCTGACTTTC. The entire variable domain, with the rest obtained from reference TRBV7-9 and TRBJ2-6, is as follows: DTGVSQNPRHKITKRGQNVTFRCDPISEHNRLYWYRQTLGQGPEFLTYFQNEAQLEKSRLLSDRFSAERPKGSFSTLEIQRTEQGDSAMYLCASRRGQGAGANVLTFGAGSRLTVL.

There are a few counts of this clonotype. The V call is TRBV27, the J call TRBJ2-5, with D uncertain. V lost 0 bases to trimming and J lost 4 bases, with 9 bases between them. CDR1 and CDR2 from the germline V gene are MNHEY and SMNVEV (reference sequence). The CDR3 is 14 residues long. Here the CDR3 reads CASSLSGKGETQYF. DNA for the CDR3: TGTGCCAGCAGTTTATCTGGGAAGGGAGAGACCCAGTACTTC.

This clonotype came up once. The chain joins TRBV18 to TRBJ2-4; no clear D gene. Germline V gene data show CDR1 as KGHSH and CDR2 as LQKENI. The CDR3 spans 15 residues. The V and J ends lost 0 bases and 6 bases respectively, with 12 bases between them. CDR3 loop: CASSPPSQAANIQYF. DNA of the CDR3: TGTGCCAGCTCACCACCATCCCAGGCTGCAAACATTCAGTACTTC.

This clonotype was seen a handful of times. This chain uses TRBV9 with TRBJ2-1; the match to TRBD2 covers 10 bases. V was pared by 4 bases and J by 8 bases, with 9 bases of the junction left unmatched. CDR3 length: 15 amino acids. Germline CDR1 SGDLS, CDR2 YYNGEE. CDR3 DNA: TGTGCCAGCAGCCCCCTGGCTAGCGGGGGACATGAGCAGTTCTTC. Its protein is CASSPLASGGHEQFF.

This clonotype appeared a few times. The rearrangement links TRBV3-1 to TRBJ1-5; D is uncertain. Germline CDR1 LGHDT, CDR2 YNNKEL (reference sequence). CDR3 length: 13 residues. Trimming cost V 4 bases and J 10 bases, with 14 bases left between them. The CDR3 DNA reads TGTGCCAGCAGCCCAACGCTGGAGGATCCCCAGCATTTT. This codes for CASSPTLEDPQHF.

This clonotype showed up just once. The chain combines TRBV14 with TRBJ2-5; no firm D call. From germline, CDR1 is SGHDN and CDR2 FVKESK. Between the trimmed V and J ends, which lost 1 base and 11 bases, there was a span of 17 bases. The CDR3 consists of 14 residues. CDR3 nucleotide sequence: TGTGCCAGCAGCCAAGCGGGTGCGGAGAATGAGCAGTACTTC. Protein sequence: CASSQAGAENEQYF.

The V call is TRBV20-1, the J call TRBJ1-4, with TRBD1 as a possible D gene (5 bases). The CDR3 contains 15 residues. Per the germline V gene, CDR1 is DFQATT and CDR2 is SNEGSKA (reference sequence). V shed 3 bases and J shed 0 bases, with 11 bases lying between them. The CDR3 loop reads CSARGTGATNEKLFF. The CDR3 nucleotides are TGCAGTGCTAGGGGAACAGGTGCAACTAATGAAAAACTGTTTTTT.

The chain uses TRBV20-1 and TRBJ2-1; TRBD2 aligns across 9 bases. Germline V lookup: CDR1 DFQATT, CDR2 SNEGSKA (reference sequence). The V segment lost 6 bases and the J segment 6 bases; nucleotides outside the gene matches: 12. This CDR3 is built from 15 residues. The CDR3 DNA reads as TGCAGTGCCCTCCAGCCGCGCGGGGGGGCCAATGAGCAGTTCTTC. Translation gives CSALQPRGGANEQFF.

The V gene is TRBV12-3 or TRBV12-4, the J gene TRBJ2-3; D may be TRBD1 (6 bases). The length of the CDR3 is 14 residues. V was cut by 4 bases and J by 11 bases, with 19 bases left in between. The DNA for the CDR3 is TGTGCCAGCAGTTGGACAGTGGCCGCAGATGTGCAGTATTTT. Protein: CASSWTVAADVQYF.

This clonotype was detected only a few times. A read error may produce the germline difference seen at one junction end. V usage is TRBV14 and J usage is TRBJ1-2, with D uncertain. CDR1 and CDR2 from the germline V gene are SGHDN and FVKESK. The CDR3 has 14 amino acids. The CDR3 coding sequence is TGTGCCAGCAGTCAAGAAGGACGCTCCCATGGCTACACCTTC. Its translation is CASSQEGRSHGYTF.

The genes are TRBV25-1 and TRBJ2-5, with D maybe TRBD2 (5 bases). The CDR3 sequence is 15 residues long. Germline CDR1 reads MGHDK; CDR2 reads SYGVNS. V lost 4 bases, J lost 2 bases, and 14 bases lay in between. The CDR3 sequence: CASSALTTGQETQYF. As DNA, the CDR3 is TGTGCCAGCAGTGCGCTGACCACGGGGCAAGAGACCCAGTACTTC.

V usage is TRBV20-1 and J usage is TRBJ2-1; D is unresolved. Germline V lookup: CDR1 DFQATT, CDR2 SNEGSKA (reference sequence). V shed 5 bases and J shed 3 bases, with 11 bases lying between them. This CDR3 comprises 13 residues. As DNA, the CDR3 is TGCAGTGCTCCCCAAGGGTACTACAATGAGCAGTTCTTC. Translating it yields CSAPQGYYNEQFF.